The 32 T cell receptor beta chains listed next were all sequenced from one sample in a study of human T cells and chemical hapten exposure. TCRdb fed the RACE reads into MiXCR, producing one record per CDR3 protein. The sample carries under 120,000 distinct CDR3 sequences, 9.5% to 12% recorded once. The sample's time point: patch test 1, 2 weeks after DPC sensitization. Treatment reported: therapeutic diphenylcyclopropenone sensitization with weekly scalp DPC. Sequences were derived from whole blood, sampled in connection with sensitization to the hapten diphenylcyclopropenone (DPC). These receptors were taken from a middle-aged woman with alopecia areata. Some clones in this sample may be carry-over from other donors' samples.

A word on this clonotype: The junction shows a germline mismatch at one end, possibly a read error. The chain recombines TRBV7-6 with TRBJ2-1; no firm D call. The CDR3 has 13 amino acids. CDR1 and CDR2 (germline): SGHVS, FNYEAQ. The chain's CDR3 is CASSLDRGDEQFF. In nucleotides, the CDR3 is TGTGCCAGCAGTTTAGATAGAGGAGATGAGCAGTTCTTC.

This rearrangement joins TRBV20-1 to TRBJ1-5; TRBD1 matches at 7 bases. Trimming at V came to 3 bases and at J to 3 bases, leaving 8 bases not matched to a gene. This CDR3 is 15 amino acids long. Germline V gene lookup returns CDR1 DFQATT and CDR2 SNEGSKA (reference sequence). CDR3 DNA: TGCAGTGCTAGGCTCCCGGGACAGAACAATCAGCCCCAGCATTTT. This encodes CSARLPGQNNQPQHF.

At least ten counts were recorded for this clonotype. J is TRBJ2-3 and V is TRBV4-1; possibly TRBD2 for D (6 bases). Germline CDR1 and CDR2: MGHRA and YSYEKL. V lost 4 bases to trimming and J lost 8 bases, with 16 bases between them. The CDR3 contains 14 residues. DNA of the CDR3: TGCGCCAGCAGCCCTGGCCGGGACTTAAGTACGCAGTATTTT. This encodes CASSPGRDLSTQYF.

The sample holds a few counts of this clonotype. This chain connects TRBV4-3 to TRBJ2-5; the D gene is possibly TRBD2 (5 bases). The V gene lost 0 bases and the J gene lost 3 bases, with 11 bases spanning the gap. Germline assignment: CDR1 LGHNA and CDR2 YSLEER. The CDR3 contains 15 residues. The CDR3 nucleotides read TGCGCCAGCAGCCAAGATCTGGCGCGGGAAGAGACCCAGTACTTC. Protein: CASSQDLAREETQYF.

The rearrangement links TRBV4-2 to TRBJ2-7; no firm D call. This CDR3 is built from 15 residues. Germline lookup yields CDR1 LGHNA and CDR2 YNFKEQ. Trimming removed 0 bases at V and 6 bases at J, with 15 bases between. For the CDR3, the DNA is TGTGCCAGCAGCCAAGATACGTCTTTCTCCGGCGAGCAGTACTTC. Translating it yields CASSQDTSFSGEQYF.

Only a few counts were recorded for this clonotype. The rearrangement links TRBV5-5 to TRBJ2-5; TRBD1 is a possible D gene (6 bases). CDR1 is SGHKS and CDR2 is YYEKEE in the germline V gene (reference sequence). The CDR3 is 14 residues long. The V end was cut by 0 bases, the J end by 4 bases, with 10 bases between. The chain's CDR3 is CASSLVGRGETQYF. CDR3 bases: TGTGCCAGCAGCTTGGTGGGCAGGGGAGAGACCCAGTACTTC.

The rearrangement joins TRBV5-1 to TRBJ2-7; no clear D gene. The CDR3 consists of 15 residues. Trimming removed 0 bases from V and 3 bases from J, with 13 bases in between. From germline, CDR1 is SGHRS and CDR2 YFSETQ. The CDR3 DNA is TGCGCCAGCAGCTTGGATGAACCGAACTACTACGAGCAGTACTTC. Translating it yields CASSLDEPNYYEQYF. Drawing the rest from reference TRBV5-1 and TRBJ2-7, the complete variable domain is KAGVTQTPRYLIKTRGQQVTLSCSPISGHRSVSWYQQTPGQGLQFLFEYFSETQRNKGNFPGRFSGRQFSNSRSEMNVSTLELGDSALYLCASSLDEPNYYEQYFGPGTRLTVT.

In this sample, this clonotype turned up a few times. This rearrangement joins TRBV14 to TRBJ1-3, with TRBD1 matching over 7 bases. This CDR3 spans 15 amino acids. Germline V gives CDR1 SGHDN, CDR2 FVKESK. V lost 5 bases and J lost 3; bases outside the gene matches: 7. The CDR3 loop is CASSSRQGDGNTIYF. In DNA, the CDR3 is TGTGCCAGCAGCTCCCGACAGGGCGATGGAAACACCATATATTTT.

The chain combines TRBV20-1 with TRBJ1-5; TRBD1 matches at 7 bases. CDR1 and CDR2 (germline): DFQATT, SNEGSKA (reference sequence). Trimming cost V 3 bases and J 9 bases; bases outside gene matches: 17. The CDR3 sequence is 16 residues long. As DNA, the CDR3 is TGCAGTGCTAGTCCACGCTTGGGACAGCACGGTGGGCCCCAGCATTTT. Encoded protein: CSASPRLGQHGGPQHF.

To note about this clonotype: Mismatch with germline at one junction end may stem from a read error. The chain recombines TRBV6-5 with TRBJ1-1; TRBD1 agrees at 7 bases. The CDR3 is 16 amino acids. Looked up from germline, CDR1 is MNHEY and CDR2 is SVGAGI. As DNA, the CDR3 is TGTCCCAGCAGTTACCGGGACAGAGAAATCAACACTGAAGCTTTCTTT. Translation: CPSSYRDREINTEAFF.

The rearrangement links TRBV11-3 to TRBJ2-1, with TRBD2 as a possible D gene (5 bases). CDR1 and CDR2 (germline): SGHNT, YENEEA. There are 15 residues in the CDR3. V was shortened by 0 bases and J by 4 bases, with 10 bases between the two germline ends. The CDR3 sequence: CASSLDSAGYNEQFF. The CDR3 bases are TGTGCCAGCAGCTTAGATTCTGCGGGTTACAATGAGCAGTTCTTC.

This clonotype was seen a few times. This rearrangement joins TRBV7-2 to TRBJ2-3; no firm D call. There are 13 residues in the CDR3. V lost 4 bases and J lost 4, with 9 bases in between. CDR1 and CDR2 (germline): SGHTA, FQGNSA. Here the CDR3 DNA reads TGTGCCAGCAGCTCCTGGGCCCCAGATACGCAGTATTTT. As protein: CASSSWAPDTQYF.

This clonotype was picked up a small number of times. V gene TRBV29-1 combines with J gene TRBJ2-7; tentatively, D is TRBD2 (6 bases). With 6 bases removed from V and 0 bases from J, the gap between germline ends came to 15 bases. Per germline, CDR1 SQVTM and CDR2 ANQGSEA. The CDR3 length is 14 residues. The CDR3 sequence is CSVTREHSSYEQYF. Written as DNA, the CDR3 is TGCAGCGTGACTAGGGAGCATTCCTCCTACGAGCAGTACTTC.

In this sample, this clonotype turned up many times. The J gene is TRBJ2-7, the V gene TRBV11-2; D uncertain. This CDR3 spans 12 amino acids. Trimming stripped 7 bases from V and 1 base from J, with 8 bases between. CDR1 and CDR2 from the germline V gene are SGHAT and FQNNGV. The CDR3: CASNIQSYEQYF. In DNA, the CDR3 is TGTGCCAGCAACATTCAGTCCTACGAGCAGTACTTC.

The table lists this clonotype with many counts. CDR3 protein: CSVTPSDYGYTF. The CDR3 DNA follows: TGCAGCGTGACCCCTTCGGACTATGGCTACACCTTC. J is TRBJ1-2 and V is TRBV29-1; no clear D. V lost 6 bases to trimming and J lost 3 bases, with 11 bases between them. The CDR3 contains 12 residues. Per the germline V gene, CDR1 is SQVTM and CDR2 is ANQGSEA.

This clonotype was seen at least ten times. The chain couples TRBV18 to TRBJ2-1; TRBD1 is a possible D gene (5 bases). The CDR3 is 13 residues long. Per germline, CDR1 KGHSH and CDR2 LQKENI. V lost 5 bases to trimming and J lost 6 bases, with 11 bases between them. The CDR3 coding sequence is TGTGCCAGCTCATCGGCAGGGCCCAATGAGCAGTTCTTC. Its protein product is CASSSAGPNEQFF. The full variable domain, in which reference TRBV18 and TRBJ2-1 provide the parts outside the CDR3, is NAGVMQNPRHLVRRRGQEARLRCSPMKGHSHVYWYRQLPEEGLKFMVYLQKENIIDESGMPKERFSAEFPKEGPSILRIQQVVRGDSAAYFCASSSAGPNEQFFGPGTRLTVL.

V is TRBV6-2 or TRBV6-3 and J is TRBJ2-3; D remains ambiguous. Germline CDR1 is MNHEY and CDR2 is SVGEGT. Trimming pared 8 bases from V and 2 bases from J, leaving 17 bases between. The CDR3 contains 15 residues. The CDR3 sequence is CASSPGRFPTDTQYF. The CDR3 DNA is TGTGCCAGCTCCCCCGGCCGATTTCCCACAGATACGCAGTATTTT.

This rearrangement joins TRBV29-1 to TRBJ1-1; D not certain. The ends were cut back, 4 bases at V and 0 bases at J, with 9 bases in the middle. The germline V gene has CDR1 SQVTM and CDR2 ANQGSEA. The CDR3 is 13 residues long. The CDR3 DNA follows: TGCAGCGTTGGGTTAGGGCTGAACACTGAAGCTTTCTTT. This codes for CSVGLGLNTEAFF.

This clonotype was detected only a few times. This chain joins TRBV3-1 and TRBJ2-5, with a tentative D call TRBD2 (6 bases). V gave up 1 base and J gave up 5 bases, with 23 bases separating them. The CDR3 consists of 18 residues. Germline loops: CDR1 LGHDT, CDR2 YNNKEL (reference sequence). CDR3: CASSQGTGSGTKGETQYF. The CDR3 region has the DNA TGTGCCAGCAGCCAAGGAACCGGTAGCGGTACTAAGGGGGAGACCCAGTACTTC.

In its sample, this clonotype was seen a few times. V gene TRBV27 combines with J gene TRBJ2-1, with 11 bases fitting TRBD2. This CDR3 region has 15 residues. Looked up from germline, CDR1 is MNHEY and CDR2 is SMNVEV (reference sequence). The junction had 8 bases not matched to a gene; V was cut back by 5 bases and J by 8 bases. CDR3 in DNA: TGTGCCAGCAGTAATGAACTAGCGGGAGTCGATGAGCAGTTCTTC. It codes for CASSNELAGVDEQFF.

This clonotype was detected ten times or more. The chain couples TRBV4-2 to TRBJ2-7; 10 bases align to TRBD2. The V gene end was trimmed by 0 bases and the J gene end by 2 bases; junction bases not matched to a gene: 4. CDR1 LGHNA and CDR2 YNFKEQ come from the germline V gene. The CDR3 has 16 amino acids. Written as DNA, the CDR3 is TGTGCCAGCAGCCAAGACCGGACTAGCGGAGCCTACGAGCAGTACTTC. Its translation: CASSQDRTSGAYEQYF.

This clonotype was seen only once. An end of the junction differs from the germline gene, which may be a read error. The chain employs TRBV6-2 or TRBV6-3 and TRBJ1-5, with no clear D. This CDR3 is built from 15 residues. Germline V gives CDR1 MNHEY, CDR2 SVGEGT. The DNA of the CDR3 is TGTGCCAGCAGTTGGATCCCGGAAAACAATCAACCCCAGCATTTT. Translating gives CASSWIPENNQPQHF.

Only a few counts were recorded for this clonotype. The V and J genes are TRBV28 and TRBJ2-3; D is undetermined. V lost 5 bases to trimming and J lost 1 base, with 10 bases between them. Germline V gene lookup returns CDR1 MDHEN and CDR2 SYDVKM. The CDR3 sequence is 14 residues long. CDR3 residues: CASSLLGGTDTQYF. The CDR3 DNA follows: TGTGCCAGCAGTCTCCTAGGCGGCACAGATACGCAGTATTTT.

The chain is built from TRBV28 and TRBJ2-7; no clear D. The germline V gene encodes CDR1 MDHEN and CDR2 SYDVKM. Trimming stripped 7 bases from V and 2 bases from J, with 12 bases between. The CDR3 covers 13 residues. The DNA of the CDR3 is TGTGCCAGCACCCCGGGCCTTACCTACGAGCAGTACTTC. Translating gives CASTPGLTYEQYF.

The V gene is TRBV7-2, the J gene TRBJ1-1; TRBD1 matches 9 bases. V shed 6 bases and J 1 base; nucleotides not matched to a gene: 3. Germline lookup yields CDR1 SGHTA and CDR2 FQGNSA. This CDR3 spans 14 amino acids. The CDR3 nucleotides are TGTGCCAGCAGTGCACAGGGGGCGAACACTGAAGCTTTCTTT. This gives the protein CASSAQGANTEAFF.

This clonotype was observed many times. V gene TRBV2 combines with J gene TRBJ2-1; the match to TRBD2 covers 11 bases. The CDR3 is 16 amino acids. Looked up from germline, CDR1 is SNHLY and CDR2 is FYNNEI. V lost 2 bases to trimming and J lost 3 bases; unmatched junction nucleotides: 3. CDR3 amino acids: CASSERLAGRYNEQFF. In DNA form, the CDR3 reads TGTGCCAGCAGTGAACGACTAGCGGGACGCTACAATGAGCAGTTCTTC.

In this sample, this clonotype turned up a few times. V gene TRBV30 combines with J gene TRBJ2-6; D unclear. The CDR3 contains 13 residues. V gave up 7 bases and J gave up 1 base, with 8 bases separating them. The germline V gene has CDR1 GTSNPN and CDR2 SVGIG (reference sequence). CDR3 protein: CASIRSGANVLTF. DNA for the CDR3: TGTGCCTCGATTCGTTCTGGGGCCAACGTCCTGACTTTC.

The V gene is TRBV11-2, the J gene TRBJ2-1; maybe TRBD1 (6 bases). The CDR3 runs 14 residues. V lost 2 bases, J lost 3 bases, and 8 bases lay in between. Germline CDR1 is SGHAT and CDR2 is FQNNGV. The CDR3 coding sequence is TGTGCCAGCAGCTTAACAGGGAACTACAATGAGCAGTTCTTC. Its translation is CASSLTGNYNEQFF.

The genes are TRBV5-1 and TRBJ2-1; 10 bases are shared with TRBD1. This CDR3 contains 13 residues. Germline CDR1 SGHRS, CDR2 YFSETQ. V shed 4 bases and J 7 bases; nucleotides not matched to a gene: 2. CDR3 nucleotides: TGCGCCAGCAGCAGGGGACAGGGGAATGAGCAGTTCTTC. As protein: CASSRGQGNEQFF.

This clonotype was recorded at least ten times. This chain uses TRBV11-2 with TRBJ2-4, with 8 nucleotides matching TRBD1. Germline V gene lookup returns CDR1 SGHAT and CDR2 FQNNGV. The CDR3 covers 17 residues. Unmatched junction bases numbered 11, after V lost 5 bases and J lost 2 bases. The DNA of the CDR3 is TGTGCCAGCAGCCCGGGGACAGGCGGGCTCTCCAAAAACATTCAGTACTTC. It translates to CASSPGTGGLSKNIQYF.

The table lists this clonotype with a few counts. The chain employs TRBV9 and TRBJ2-1; D possibly corresponds to TRBD2 (5 bases). V lost 0 bases to trimming and J lost 10 bases, with 11 bases between them. Germline V gene data show CDR1 as SGDLS and CDR2 as YYNGEE. CDR3 length: 13 amino acids. This CDR3 is CASSVARAGEQFF. Here the CDR3 DNA reads TGTGCCAGCAGCGTAGCGAGGGCCGGCGAGCAGTTCTTC.

The chain couples TRBV2 to TRBJ1-5, with D tentatively TRBD1 (5 bases). V gave up 5 bases and J gave up 3 bases, with 11 bases separating them. Germline-derived CDR1 and CDR2 are SNHLY and FYNNEI. This CDR3 spans 14 amino acids. The CDR3 DNA reads as TGTGCCAGCAGTATACAGGTGACCAATCAGCCCCAGCATTTT. Residues: CASSIQVTNQPQHF.